The 28 T cell receptor beta chains presented below share a single source sample, sequenced in a study of T-cell reconstitution after alpha-beta-depleted transplantation in children. Unique molecular identifiers were built into the TCRbeta library. TCRdb fed the PCR reads into MiXCR, producing one record per CDR3 protein. This sample has more than 200,000 distinct CDR3 sequences, with 20% to 30% found just once. Here the sequenced sample was PBMCs, mostly from graft donor cells, taken 360 days after TCRalphabeta/CD19-depleted stem cell transplant. Every receptor here comes from a female patient aged 2-15 years who had a stem cell transplant for congenital amegakaryocytic thrombocytopenia, so the T cells may come from the graft donor.

This chain connects TRBV4-3 to TRBJ1-2, with TRBD1 matching over 8 bases. The CDR3 runs 15 residues. The V segment lost 4 bases and the J segment 2 bases; nucleotides outside the gene matches: 6. In germline, CDR1 is LGHNA, CDR2 YSLEER. This CDR3 reads CASSLTRQGNYGYTF. CDR3 DNA sequence: TGCGCCAGCAGCCTCACCAGACAGGGGAACTATGGCTACACCTTC.

The rearrangement uses TRBV5-6 and TRBJ2-7; 7 nucleotides align to TRBD1. CDR1 SGHDT and CDR2 YYEEEE come from the germline V gene. The CDR3 is 14 residues long. The ends lost 2 bases at V and 2 bases at J; junction bases unmatched: 4. DNA for the CDR3: TGTGCCAGCAGCTTCCCGGGACAGACCTACGAGCAGTACTTC. It is translated as CASSFPGQTYEQYF.

In its sample, this clonotype was seen many times. Here the CDR3 DNA reads TGTGCCAGCAGTTTGGGGGGCTACCAAGAGACCCAGTACTTC. This gives the protein CASSLGGYQETQYF. The chain couples TRBV28 to TRBJ2-5, with D perhaps given as TRBD1 or TRBD2 (6 bases each). The germline V gene has CDR1 MDHEN and CDR2 SYDVKM. The V gene lost 3 bases and the J gene lost 0 bases, with 8 bases spanning the gap. The CDR3 spans 14 residues.

A few counts support this clonotype. This sequence joins TRBV28 and TRBJ1-3; no reliable D call. The V gene's germline CDR1 is MDHEN and CDR2 SYDVKM. V lost 5 bases, J lost 0 bases, and 14 bases lay in between. The CDR3 extends over 16 amino acids. This CDR3 reads CASSPFEWASGNTIYF. The CDR3 DNA reads as TGTGCCAGCAGTCCCTTTGAATGGGCCTCTGGAAACACCATATATTTT.

This chain joins TRBV20-1 and TRBJ1-1; D perhaps matches TRBD1 (6 bases). The CDR3 runs to 14 residues. Deletions cut 3 bases from V and 5 bases from J, with 16 bases between. The germline V gene has CDR1 DFQATT and CDR2 SNEGSKA (reference sequence). The CDR3 loop is CSASIKGGSTEAFF. The DNA for the CDR3 is TGCAGTGCTAGCATCAAGGGGGGTTCGACTGAAGCTTTCTTT.

This clonotype has just a few counts. The rearrangement links TRBV7-9 to TRBJ2-4; tentative D call: TRBD2 (7 bases). The CDR3 spans 16 residues. V lost 1 base and J lost 1, with 11 bases in between. Germline values: CDR1 SEHNR, CDR2 FQNEAQ (reference sequence). Here the CDR3 reads CASSLVGGAAKNIQYF. The CDR3, as DNA: TGTGCCAGCAGCTTAGTAGGGGGGGCTGCCAAAAACATTCAGTACTTC.

J is TRBJ1-1 and V is TRBV19; perhaps TRBD1 as D (6 bases). This CDR3 region has 16 residues. Germline V lookup: CDR1 LNHDA, CDR2 SQIVND (reference sequence). Trimming removed 3 bases from V and 0 bases from J, with 14 bases in between. The CDR3 DNA reads TGTGCCAGTAGTATTAACTGGGGGCAGATGAACACTGAAGCTTTCTTT. As protein: CASSINWGQMNTEAFF.

In this sample, this clonotype turned up a few times. The gene calls are TRBV12-3 or TRBV12-4 and TRBJ1-6; weak D call: TRBD1 (6 bases). The CDR3 is made up of 12 amino acids. The V end lost 6 bases, the J end lost 10 bases, and 10 bases lay between the germline ends. DNA of the CDR3: TGTGCCAGCAGCCAGGGGCACTCACCCCTCCACTTT. Translating it yields CASSQGHSPLHF.

This rearrangement joins TRBV12-3 or TRBV12-4 to TRBJ1-1, with a possible D match to TRBD1 (6 bases). This CDR3 has 15 amino acids. Between the trimmed V and J ends, which lost 6 bases and 7 bases, there was a span of 21 bases. CDR3 coding DNA: TGTGCCAGCAGCCCGATCAGGGGCGCGTCTGATGAAGCTTTCTTT. It encodes CASSPIRGASDEAFF.

The chain joins TRBV20-1 to TRBJ1-1; the D is unclear. The CDR3 spans 13 residues. Germline CDR1 reads DFQATT; CDR2 reads SNEGSKA (reference sequence). Trimming removed 3 bases at V and 5 bases at J, with 13 bases between. DNA of the CDR3: TGCAGTGCTAGTTCGGGCCCCCGGACTGAAGCTTTCTTT. Protein product: CSASSGPRTEAFF.

This sequence joins TRBV11-1 and TRBJ1-1; 9 nucleotides match TRBD1. The CDR3 is 19 amino acids. CDR1 and CDR2 from the germline V gene are SGHAT and FQDESV (reference sequence). Unmatched junction bases numbered 18, after V lost 2 bases and J lost 5 bases. The CDR3 is CASSLQRLHDRGLGTEAFF. CDR3 sequence (DNA): TGTGCCAGCAGCTTACAACGTCTTCACGACAGGGGGTTGGGTACTGAAGCTTTCTTT. Combining the CDR3 with reference TRBV11-1 and TRBJ1-1 gives the whole variable domain EAEVAQSPRYKITEKSQAVAFWCDPISGHATLYWYRQILGQGPELLVQFQDESVVDDSQLPKDRFSAERLKGVDSTLKIQPAELGDSAMYLCASSLQRLHDRGLGTEAFFGQGTRLTVV.

In this sample, this clonotype turned up a few times. The rearrangement uses TRBV5-1 and TRBJ2-2, with D unresolved. Germline CDR1 reads SGHRS; CDR2 reads YFSETQ. The CDR3 extends over 15 amino acids. Trimming stripped 0 bases from V and 3 bases from J, with 9 bases between. The CDR3 reads CASSLEGRDTGELFF. The CDR3 DNA reads TGCGCCAGCAGCTTGGAAGGCAGAGACACCGGGGAGCTGTTTTTT.

This chain links TRBV28 with TRBJ1-4; D unclear. Germline CDR1 MDHEN, CDR2 SYDVKM. With 6 bases removed from V and 1 base from J, the gap between germline ends came to 15 bases. CDR3 length: 16 amino acids. This CDR3 reads CASRPLFGKTNEKLFF. The DNA of the CDR3 is TGTGCCAGCAGACCTCTATTTGGGAAAACTAATGAAAAACTGTTTTTT. The full variable domain, its missing parts supplied by reference TRBV28 and TRBJ1-4, is DVKVTQSSRYLVKRTGEKVFLECVQDMDHENMFWYRQDPGLGLRLIYFSYDVKMKEKGDIPEGYSVSREKKERFSLILESASTNQTSMYLCASRPLFGKTNEKLFFGSGTQLSVL.

The V and J genes are TRBV6-1 and TRBJ2-7, with D hard to call. Deletions cut 6 bases from V and 7 bases from J, with 16 bases between. This CDR3 comprises 13 residues. The germline gives CDR1 MNHNS, CDR2 SASEGT. In DNA form, the CDR3 reads TGTGCCAGCAGGACCTCTGTGGGGTTAGAGCAGTACTTC. Translation gives CASRTSVGLEQYF.

A few counts support this clonotype. The chain has TRBV7-8 and TRBJ2-2; D is uncertain. Trimming shortened V by 2 bases and J by 9 bases, and 10 bases separated the two germline ends. CDR1 and CDR2 from the germline V gene are SGHVS and FQNEAQ. The CDR3 loop spans 13 amino acids. The CDR3 bases are TGTGCCAGCAGCTTAATGTGGTCCCGGGAGCTGTTTTTT. Its translation is CASSLMWSRELFF.

This clonotype was detected only a few times. The chain carries TRBV7-9 and TRBJ2-2; 8 positions agree with TRBD1. The CDR3 sequence is 14 residues long. With 6 bases clipped from V and 5 bases from J, the junction kept 5 bases outside the gene matches. Germline CDR1 reads SEHNR; CDR2 reads FQNEAQ (reference sequence). The CDR3 sequence: CASRGQGVTGELFF. CDR3 coding DNA: TGTGCCAGCAGAGGACAGGGTGTTACCGGGGAGCTGTTTTTT.

The chain carries TRBV4-2 and TRBJ2-2; 14 nucleotides match TRBD2. The CDR3 has 16 amino acids. The germline V gene has CDR1 LGHNA and CDR2 YNFKEQ. Trimming took 4 bases from V and 8 from J; bases not matched to a gene: 6. The CDR3 DNA reads as TGTGCCAGCAGCCCGCAGACTAGCGGGGGGGTAGGGGAGCTGTTTTTT. It specifies CASSPQTSGGVGELFF.

This clonotype was recorded a few times. CDR3 sequence reads: CASSLLGVSVDEQYF. CDR3 sequence (DNA): TGTGCCAGCAGCTTGCTGGGGGTATCAGTGGACGAGCAGTACTTC. The rearrangement links TRBV5-8 to TRBJ2-7; D might be TRBD1 or TRBD2, each matching 5 bases. Germline V gene lookup returns CDR1 SGHTS and CDR2 YDEGEE. The CDR3 contains 15 residues. V lost 1 base to trimming and J lost 5 bases, with 16 bases between them.

There are many counts of this clonotype. The chain carries TRBV6-5 and TRBJ2-7; D not resolved. V was pared by 2 bases and J by 3 bases, with 14 bases between. Germline loops: CDR1 MNHEY, CDR2 SVGAGI. This CDR3 region has 15 residues. The chain's CDR3 is CASSYARSSGYEQYF. CDR3 nucleotides: TGTGCCAGCAGTTACGCAAGGAGCTCGGGCTACGAGCAGTACTTC.

For this clonotype: A much larger clone differs from this one at a single base, so this may be a read error. The genes are TRBV7-2 and TRBJ2-5; D not certain. The V gene lost 0 bases and the J gene lost 3 bases, with 11 bases spanning the gap. This CDR3 has 15 amino acids. CDR1 and CDR2 from the germline V gene are SGHTA and FQGNSA. In nucleotides, the CDR3 is TGTGCCAGCAGCTTAGCGGGTTCCCTCAAAGAGACCCAGTACTTC. Translated, it gives CASSLAGSLKETQYF.

This clonotype was observed a few times. The chain joins TRBV12-3 or TRBV12-4 to TRBJ2-1, with TRBD2 matching over 12 bases. The CDR3 is 14 amino acids. V lost 4 bases, J lost 5 bases, and 0 bases stayed unmatched. CDR3 sequence (DNA): TGTGCCAGCAGTTGGACTAGCGGGAACAATGAGCAGTTCTTC. Translation gives CASSWTSGNNEQFF.

This clonotype has a count of ten or more. This chain joins TRBV20-1 and TRBJ1-3; TRBD1 matches 8 bases. The CDR3 runs 13 residues. Germline trimming cut 6 bases from V and 4 bases from J; bases unmatched to any gene: 5. Germline V gene lookup returns CDR1 DFQATT and CDR2 SNEGSKA (reference sequence). This CDR3 is CSAQGARGNTIYF. CDR3 in DNA: TGCAGTGCCCAGGGGGCGAGAGGAAACACCATATATTTT.

The rearrangement links TRBV4-1 to TRBJ2-3, with 7 nucleotides matching TRBD2. Germline CDR1 and CDR2: MGHRA and YSYEKL. This CDR3 comprises 16 residues. After removal of 1 base from V and 6 bases from J, the junction contained 10 bases not matched to a gene. CDR3 sequence (DNA): TGCGCCAGCAGCCAAGTCGCGCGGGGGAGCGCGGATACGCAGTATTTT. It is translated as CASSQVARGSADTQYF.

This clonotype was seen more than once but under ten times. As DNA, the CDR3 is TGCAGTGCAGGGGGACTAGCGGACTACGAGCAGTACTTC. Translated, it gives CSAGGLADYEQYF. The rearrangement links TRBV20-1 to TRBJ2-7, with 11 bases aligning to TRBD2. This CDR3 is 13 amino acids long. The junction had 4 bases not matched to a gene; V was cut back by 6 bases and J by 3 bases. Germline V CDR1 and CDR2: DFQATT, SNEGSKA (reference sequence).

V is TRBV4-3 and J is TRBJ1-1, with TRBD1 matching over 7 bases. The CDR3 runs 15 residues. The germline V gene encodes CDR1 LGHNA and CDR2 YSLEER. The V gene end was trimmed by 2 bases and the J gene end by 1 base; junction bases not matched to a gene: 4. The CDR3 DNA reads as TGCGCCAGCAGCCAAATGGACAGGCCGAACACTGAAGCTTTCTTT. This encodes CASSQMDRPNTEAFF.

The rearrangement joins TRBV5-1 to TRBJ2-5; D gene uncertain. Trimming took off 5 bases at V and 1 base at J, with 12 bases between the two ends. The germline CDR1 and CDR2 sequences are SGHRS and YFSETQ. This CDR3 is 14 amino acids long. As DNA, the CDR3 is TGCGCCAGCAGGGGCCCAGAGCCCCAAGAGACCCAGTACTTC. Its protein product is CASRGPEPQETQYF.

This clonotype has a handful of counts. Here the CDR3 reads CATSDGRNQPQHF. The DNA of the CDR3 is TGTGCCACCTCCGACGGAAGAAATCAGCCCCAGCATTTT. V is TRBV15 and J is TRBJ1-5; D unclear. V dropped 8 bases and J dropped 4 bases, with 12 bases sitting between them. This CDR3 is 13 amino acids long. CDR1 is LNHNV and CDR2 is YYDKDF in the germline V gene (reference sequence).

The V and J genes are TRBV27 and TRBJ2-5; 8 bases map to TRBD1. V lost 5 bases, J lost 6 bases, and 5 bases stayed unmatched. The CDR3 is 13 residues long. From germline, CDR1 is MNHEY and CDR2 SMNVEV (reference sequence). CDR3 nucleotides: TGTGCCAGCAGTAGAGACAGGGGACAGACCCAGTACTTC. As protein: CASSRDRGQTQYF.